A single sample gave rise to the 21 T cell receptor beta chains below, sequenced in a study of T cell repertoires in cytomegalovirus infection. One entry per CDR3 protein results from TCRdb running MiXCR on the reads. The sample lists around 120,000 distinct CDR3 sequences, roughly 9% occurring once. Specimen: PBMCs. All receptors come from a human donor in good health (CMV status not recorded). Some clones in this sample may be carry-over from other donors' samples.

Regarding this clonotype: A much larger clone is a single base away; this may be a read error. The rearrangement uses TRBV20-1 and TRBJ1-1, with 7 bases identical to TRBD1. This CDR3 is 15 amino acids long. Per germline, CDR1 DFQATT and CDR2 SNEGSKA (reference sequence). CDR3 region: CSARDLGAGGFRACF. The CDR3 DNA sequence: TGCAGTGCTAGAGATCTGGGGGCAGGGGGATTTCGAGCTTGCTTT.

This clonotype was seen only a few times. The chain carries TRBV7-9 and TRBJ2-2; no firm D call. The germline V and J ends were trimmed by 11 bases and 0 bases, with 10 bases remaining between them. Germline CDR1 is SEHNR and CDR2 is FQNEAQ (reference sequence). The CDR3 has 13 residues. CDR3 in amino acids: CAGVPPNTGELFF. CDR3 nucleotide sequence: TGTGCCGGCGTCCCCCCGAACACCGGGGAGCTGTTTTTT.

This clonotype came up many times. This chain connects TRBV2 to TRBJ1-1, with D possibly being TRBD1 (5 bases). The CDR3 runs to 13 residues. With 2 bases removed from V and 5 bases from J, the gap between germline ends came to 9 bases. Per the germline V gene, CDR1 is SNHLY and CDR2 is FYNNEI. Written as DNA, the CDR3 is TGTGCCAGCAGTGAAACGGGGGGTACTGAAGCTTTCTTT. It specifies CASSETGGTEAFF.

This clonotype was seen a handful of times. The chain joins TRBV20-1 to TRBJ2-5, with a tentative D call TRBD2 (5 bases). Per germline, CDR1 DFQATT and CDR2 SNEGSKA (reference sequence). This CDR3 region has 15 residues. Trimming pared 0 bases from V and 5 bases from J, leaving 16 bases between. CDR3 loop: CSARDPVTTLETQYF. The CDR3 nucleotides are TGCAGTGCTAGAGATCCAGTGACTACACTGGAGACCCAGTACTTC.

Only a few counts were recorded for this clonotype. DNA of the CDR3: TGCAGCGTTGAATCCGGGAATGAAAAACTGTTTTTT. Amino acids: CSVESGNEKLFF. The chain couples TRBV29-1 to TRBJ1-4; unclear D gene. Germline loops: CDR1 SQVTM, CDR2 ANQGSEA. The CDR3 runs 12 residues. Trimming took 2 bases from V and 5 from J, leaving 6 bases between them.

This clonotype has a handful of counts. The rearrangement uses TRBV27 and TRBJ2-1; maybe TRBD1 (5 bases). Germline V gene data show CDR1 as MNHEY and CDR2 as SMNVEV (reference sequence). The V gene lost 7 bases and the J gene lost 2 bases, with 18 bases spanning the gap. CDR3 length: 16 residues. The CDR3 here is CASTRQSPGAYNEQFF. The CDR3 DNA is TGTGCCAGCACCAGACAGTCGCCGGGCGCCTACAATGAGCAGTTCTTC.

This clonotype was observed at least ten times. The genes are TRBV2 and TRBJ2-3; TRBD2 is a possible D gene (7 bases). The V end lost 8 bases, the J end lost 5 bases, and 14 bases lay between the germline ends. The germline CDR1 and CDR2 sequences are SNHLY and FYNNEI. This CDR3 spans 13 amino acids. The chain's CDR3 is CASGRGAEDTQYF. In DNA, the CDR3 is TGTGCCAGCGGACGGGGGGCGGAAGATACGCAGTATTTT.

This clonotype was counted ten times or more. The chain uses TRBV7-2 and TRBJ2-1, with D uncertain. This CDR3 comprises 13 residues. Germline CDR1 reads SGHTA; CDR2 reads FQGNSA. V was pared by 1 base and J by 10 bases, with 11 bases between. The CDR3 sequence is CASSLGRATEQFF. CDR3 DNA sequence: TGTGCCAGCAGCTTAGGGAGAGCAACAGAGCAGTTCTTC.

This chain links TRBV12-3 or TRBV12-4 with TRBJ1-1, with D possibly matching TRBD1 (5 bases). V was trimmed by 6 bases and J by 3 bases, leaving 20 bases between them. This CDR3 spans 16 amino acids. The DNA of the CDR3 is TGTGCCAGCAGACCCACCGGGACGCAAACTTACACTGAAGCTTTCTTT. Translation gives CASRPTGTQTYTEAFF.

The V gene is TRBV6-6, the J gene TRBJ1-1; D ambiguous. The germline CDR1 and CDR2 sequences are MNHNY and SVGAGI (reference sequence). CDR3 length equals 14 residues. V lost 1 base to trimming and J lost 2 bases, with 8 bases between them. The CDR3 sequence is CASSYFDSNTEAFF. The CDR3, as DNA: TGTGCCAGCAGTTACTTCGACTCCAACACTGAAGCTTTCTTT.

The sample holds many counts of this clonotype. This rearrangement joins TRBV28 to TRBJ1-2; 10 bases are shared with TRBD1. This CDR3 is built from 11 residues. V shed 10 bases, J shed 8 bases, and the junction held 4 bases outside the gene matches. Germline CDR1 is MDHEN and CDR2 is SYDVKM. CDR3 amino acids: CATTGGSGYTF. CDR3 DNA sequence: TGTGCCACGACAGGGGGCTCCGGCTACACCTTC.

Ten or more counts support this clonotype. The CDR3 region has the DNA TGTGCCAGCAGCCCGGAGGTGTTTAACACTGAAGCTTTCTTT. Translated: CASSPEVFNTEAFF. This chain connects TRBV5-6 to TRBJ1-1; no definite D call. The CDR3 covers 14 residues. From germline, CDR1 is SGHDT and CDR2 YYEEEE. V gave up 4 bases and J gave up 2 bases, with 12 bases separating them.

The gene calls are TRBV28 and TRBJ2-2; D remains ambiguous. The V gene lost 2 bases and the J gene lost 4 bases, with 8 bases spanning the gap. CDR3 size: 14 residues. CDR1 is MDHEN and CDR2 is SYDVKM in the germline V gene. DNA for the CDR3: TGTGCCAGCAGTTTACGGCCAGCCACCGGGGAGCTGTTTTTT. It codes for CASSLRPATGELFF.

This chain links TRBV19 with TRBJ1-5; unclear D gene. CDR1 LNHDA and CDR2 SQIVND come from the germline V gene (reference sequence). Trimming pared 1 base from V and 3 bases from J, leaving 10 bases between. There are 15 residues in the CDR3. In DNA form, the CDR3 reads TGTGCCAGTAGTATAGTCAGGAGCTCCAATCAGCCCCAGCATTTT. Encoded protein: CASSIVRSSNQPQHF.

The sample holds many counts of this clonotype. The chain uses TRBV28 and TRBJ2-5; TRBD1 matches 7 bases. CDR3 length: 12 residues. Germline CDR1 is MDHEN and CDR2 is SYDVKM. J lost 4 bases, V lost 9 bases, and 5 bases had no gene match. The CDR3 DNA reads TGTGCCAGTCGGCCAGGGGGAGAGACCCAGTACTTC. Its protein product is CASRPGGETQYF.

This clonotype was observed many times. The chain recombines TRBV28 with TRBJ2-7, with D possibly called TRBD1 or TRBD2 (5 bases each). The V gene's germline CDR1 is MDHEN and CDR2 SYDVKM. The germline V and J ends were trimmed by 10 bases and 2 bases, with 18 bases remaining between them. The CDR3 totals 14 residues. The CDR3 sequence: CATNGASLAYEQYF. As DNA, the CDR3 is TGTGCCACTAACGGGGCGTCCTTGGCCTACGAGCAGTACTTC.

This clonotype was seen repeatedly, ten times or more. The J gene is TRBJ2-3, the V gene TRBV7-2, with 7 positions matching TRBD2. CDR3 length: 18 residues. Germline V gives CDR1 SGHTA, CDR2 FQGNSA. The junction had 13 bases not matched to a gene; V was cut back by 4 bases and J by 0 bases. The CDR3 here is CASSSQQAGSASTDTQYF. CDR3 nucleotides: TGTGCCAGCAGCTCGCAGCAAGCGGGGAGCGCAAGCACAGATACGCAGTATTTT.

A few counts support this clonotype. CDR3 region: CASSPVASRTYEQYF. The DNA for the CDR3 is TGTGCCAGCAGCCCCGTGGCTAGCCGAACCTACGAGCAGTACTTC. The V gene is TRBV12-3 or TRBV12-4, the J gene TRBJ2-7, with D perhaps TRBD2 (5 bases). The V gene lost 6 bases and the J gene lost 2 bases, with 17 bases spanning the gap. This CDR3 has 15 residues.

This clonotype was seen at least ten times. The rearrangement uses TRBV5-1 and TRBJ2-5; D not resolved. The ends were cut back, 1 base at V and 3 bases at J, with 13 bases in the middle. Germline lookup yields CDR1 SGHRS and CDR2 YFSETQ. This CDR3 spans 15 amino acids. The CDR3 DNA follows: TGCGCCAGCAGCTTGTCTCTTCTAGGGAAAGAGACCCAGTACTTC. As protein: CASSLSLLGKETQYF.

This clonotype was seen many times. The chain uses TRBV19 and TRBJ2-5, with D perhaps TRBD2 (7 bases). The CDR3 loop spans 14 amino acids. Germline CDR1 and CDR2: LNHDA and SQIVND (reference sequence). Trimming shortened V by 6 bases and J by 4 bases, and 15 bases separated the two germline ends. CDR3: CASRRGALGETQYF. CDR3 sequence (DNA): TGTGCCAGTAGACGGGGGGCGCTGGGAGAGACCCAGTACTTC.

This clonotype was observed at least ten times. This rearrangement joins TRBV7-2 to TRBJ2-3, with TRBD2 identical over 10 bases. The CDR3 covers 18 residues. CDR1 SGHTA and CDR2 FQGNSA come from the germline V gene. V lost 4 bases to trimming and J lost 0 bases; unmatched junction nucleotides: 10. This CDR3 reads CASSSAGSGRASTDTQYF. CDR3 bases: TGTGCCAGCAGCTCCGCAGGCAGCGGGAGGGCCAGCACAGATACGCAGTATTTT.